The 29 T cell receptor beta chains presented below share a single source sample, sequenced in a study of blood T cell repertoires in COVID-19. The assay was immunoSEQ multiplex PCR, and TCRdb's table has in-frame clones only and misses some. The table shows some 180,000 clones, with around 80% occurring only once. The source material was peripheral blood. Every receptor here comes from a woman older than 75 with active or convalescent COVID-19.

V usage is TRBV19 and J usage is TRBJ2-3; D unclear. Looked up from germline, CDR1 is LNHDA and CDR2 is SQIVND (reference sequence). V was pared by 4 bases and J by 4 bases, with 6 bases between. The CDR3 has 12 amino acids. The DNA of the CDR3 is TGTGCCAGTAGTAAGGAGTCAGATACGCAGTATTTT. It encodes CASSKESDTQYF.

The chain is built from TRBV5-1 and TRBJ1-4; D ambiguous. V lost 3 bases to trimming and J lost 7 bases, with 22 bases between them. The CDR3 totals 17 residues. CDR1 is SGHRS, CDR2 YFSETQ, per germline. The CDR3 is CASSSTDLTQSGEKLFF. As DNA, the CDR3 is TGCGCCAGCAGCTCCACGGACTTAACCCAATCGGGTGAAAAACTGTTTTTT.

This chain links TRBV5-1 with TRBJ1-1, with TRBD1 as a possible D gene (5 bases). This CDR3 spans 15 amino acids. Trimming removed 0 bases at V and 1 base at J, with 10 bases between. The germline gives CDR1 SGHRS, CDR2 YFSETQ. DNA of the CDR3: TGCGCCAGCAGCTTGGTCCAGGGAGGGAACACTGAAGCTTTCTTT. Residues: CASSLVQGGNTEAFF.

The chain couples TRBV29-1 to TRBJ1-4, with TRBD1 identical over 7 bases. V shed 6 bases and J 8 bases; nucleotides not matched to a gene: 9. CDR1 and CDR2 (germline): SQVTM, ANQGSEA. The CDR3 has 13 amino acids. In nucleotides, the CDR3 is TGCAGCGTAGAGACAGGGAAGAGCGAAAAACTGTTTTTT. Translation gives CSVETGKSEKLFF.

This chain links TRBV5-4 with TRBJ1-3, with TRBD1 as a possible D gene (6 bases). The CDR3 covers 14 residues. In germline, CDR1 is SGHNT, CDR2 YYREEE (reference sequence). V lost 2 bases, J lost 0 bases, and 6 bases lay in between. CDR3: CASSLQGSGNTIYF. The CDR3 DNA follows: TGTGCCAGCAGCTTACAGGGCTCTGGAAACACCATATATTTT.

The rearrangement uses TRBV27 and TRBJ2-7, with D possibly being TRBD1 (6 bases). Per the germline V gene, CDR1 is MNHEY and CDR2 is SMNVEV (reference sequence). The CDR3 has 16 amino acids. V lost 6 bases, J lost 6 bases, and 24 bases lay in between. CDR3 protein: CASSRTSGTWRSEQYF. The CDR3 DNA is TGTGCCAGCAGCCGTACCTCAGGGACATGGAGGTCCGAGCAGTACTTC.

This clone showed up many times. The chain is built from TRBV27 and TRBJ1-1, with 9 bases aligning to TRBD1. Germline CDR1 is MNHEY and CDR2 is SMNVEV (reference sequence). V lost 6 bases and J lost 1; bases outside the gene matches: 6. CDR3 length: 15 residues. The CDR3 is CASSKWTGENTEAFF. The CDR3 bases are TGTGCCAGCAGCAAATGGACAGGGGAGAACACTGAAGCTTTCTTT.

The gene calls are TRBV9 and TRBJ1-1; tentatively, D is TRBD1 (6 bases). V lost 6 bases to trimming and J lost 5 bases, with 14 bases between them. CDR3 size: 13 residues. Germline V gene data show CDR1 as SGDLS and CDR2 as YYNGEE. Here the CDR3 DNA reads TGTGCCAGCACCCAACAGGGAGGGACTGAAGCTTTCTTT. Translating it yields CASTQQGGTEAFF.

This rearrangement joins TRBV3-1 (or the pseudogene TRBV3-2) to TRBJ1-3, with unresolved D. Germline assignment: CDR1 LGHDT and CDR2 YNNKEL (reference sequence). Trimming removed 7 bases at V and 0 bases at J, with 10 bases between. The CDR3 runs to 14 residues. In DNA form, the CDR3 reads TGTGCCAGCAACCTAGGATTCTCTGGAAACACCATATATTTT. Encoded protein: CASNLGFSGNTIYF.

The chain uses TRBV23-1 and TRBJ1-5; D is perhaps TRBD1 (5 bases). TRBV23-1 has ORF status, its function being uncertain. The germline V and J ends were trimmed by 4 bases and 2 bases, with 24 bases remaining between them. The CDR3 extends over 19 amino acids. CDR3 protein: CASSPPVSGGGLGNQPQHF. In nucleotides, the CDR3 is TGCGCCAGCAGTCCCCCTGTTAGCGGGGGAGGATTAGGCAATCAGCCCCAGCATTTT.

CDR3 in DNA: TGTGCCAGCAGCACACTACAGGGGAGGAACTATGGCTACACCTTC. The encoded protein is CASSTLQGRNYGYTF. The chain recombines TRBV11-2 with TRBJ1-2; TRBD1 agrees at 7 bases. CDR3 length: 15 residues. V lost 5 bases and J lost 2; bases outside the gene matches: 8. Germline loops: CDR1 SGHAT, CDR2 FQNNGV.

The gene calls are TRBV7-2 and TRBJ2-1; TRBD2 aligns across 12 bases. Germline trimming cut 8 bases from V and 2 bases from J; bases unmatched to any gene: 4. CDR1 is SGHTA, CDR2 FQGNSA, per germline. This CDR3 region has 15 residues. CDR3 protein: CASRWTSGAYNEQFF. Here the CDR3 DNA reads TGTGCCAGCCGATGGACTAGCGGGGCCTACAATGAGCAGTTCTTC.

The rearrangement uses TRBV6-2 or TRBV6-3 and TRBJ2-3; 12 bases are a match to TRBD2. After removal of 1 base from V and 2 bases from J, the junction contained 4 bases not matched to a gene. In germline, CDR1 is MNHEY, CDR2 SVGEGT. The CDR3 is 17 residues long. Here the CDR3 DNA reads TGTGCCAGCAGTTACTTCCGGACTAGCGGGGCCACAGATACGCAGTATTTT. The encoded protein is CASSYFRTSGATDTQYF.

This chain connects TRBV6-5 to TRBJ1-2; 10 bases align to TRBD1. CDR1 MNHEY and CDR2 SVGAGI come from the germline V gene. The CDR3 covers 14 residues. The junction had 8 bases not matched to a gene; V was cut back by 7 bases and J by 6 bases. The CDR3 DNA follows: TGTGCCAGCAATCGACAGGGGGCATTGCATGGCTACACCTTC. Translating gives CASNRQGALHGYTF.

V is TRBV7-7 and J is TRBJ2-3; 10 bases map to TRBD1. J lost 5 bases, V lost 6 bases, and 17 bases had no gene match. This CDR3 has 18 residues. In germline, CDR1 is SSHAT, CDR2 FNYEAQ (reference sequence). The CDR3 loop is CASRFLPAGTGAGDTQYF. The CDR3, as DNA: TGTGCCAGCAGATTCTTACCCGCCGGGACAGGGGCAGGAGATACGCAGTATTTT.

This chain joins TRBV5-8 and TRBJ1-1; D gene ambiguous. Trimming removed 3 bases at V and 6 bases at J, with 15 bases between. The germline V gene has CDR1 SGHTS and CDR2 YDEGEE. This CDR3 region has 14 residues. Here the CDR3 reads CASSWEAVGSEAFF. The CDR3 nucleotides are TGTGCCAGCAGCTGGGAGGCGGTGGGGTCTGAAGCTTTCTTT.

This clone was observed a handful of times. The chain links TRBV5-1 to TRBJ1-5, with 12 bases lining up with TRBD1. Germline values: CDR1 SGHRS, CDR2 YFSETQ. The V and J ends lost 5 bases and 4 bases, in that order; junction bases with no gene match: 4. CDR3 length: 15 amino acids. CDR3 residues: CASRPGQGANQPQHF. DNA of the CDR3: TGCGCCAGCAGACCGGGACAGGGGGCTAATCAGCCCCAGCATTTT.

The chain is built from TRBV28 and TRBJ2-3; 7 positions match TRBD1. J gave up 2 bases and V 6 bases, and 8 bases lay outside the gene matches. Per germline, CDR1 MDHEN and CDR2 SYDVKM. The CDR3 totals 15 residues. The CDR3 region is CASRITGEYTDTQYF. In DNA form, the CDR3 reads TGTGCCAGCAGAATTACAGGGGAATACACAGATACGCAGTATTTT.

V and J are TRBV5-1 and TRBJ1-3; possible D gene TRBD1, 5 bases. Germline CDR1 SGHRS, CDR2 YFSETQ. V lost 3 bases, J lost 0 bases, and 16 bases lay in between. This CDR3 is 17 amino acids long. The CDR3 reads CASSSMGGTSSGNTIYF. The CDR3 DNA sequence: TGCGCCAGCAGCTCAATGGGGGGAACAAGCTCTGGAAACACCATATATTTT.

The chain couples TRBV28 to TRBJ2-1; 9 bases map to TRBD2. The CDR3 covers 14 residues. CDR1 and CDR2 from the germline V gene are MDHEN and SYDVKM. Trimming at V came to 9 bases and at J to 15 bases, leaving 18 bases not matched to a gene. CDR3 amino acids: CASRASRGGFVAFF. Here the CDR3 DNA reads TGTGCCAGTAGGGCGTCGCGGGGGGGTTTCGTTGCGTTCTTC.

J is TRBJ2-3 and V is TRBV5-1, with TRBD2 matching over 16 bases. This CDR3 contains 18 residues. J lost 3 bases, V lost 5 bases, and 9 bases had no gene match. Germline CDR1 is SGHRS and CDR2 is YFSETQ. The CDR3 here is CASSTGTSGGVLTDTQYF. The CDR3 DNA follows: TGCGCCAGCAGTACCGGGACTAGCGGGGGGGTGCTAACAGATACGCAGTATTTT.

The CDR3 coding sequence is TGTGCCAGCAAGATAACGAGACTAGGATGGGACACGCAGTATTTT. This sequence encodes CASKITRLGWDTQYF. V gene TRBV27 combines with J gene TRBJ2-3, with D possibly being TRBD2 (6 bases). The CDR3 totals 15 residues. V lost 7 bases and J 9 bases, leaving 23 bases between the germline ends. Germline-derived CDR1 and CDR2 are MNHEY and SMNVEV (reference sequence).

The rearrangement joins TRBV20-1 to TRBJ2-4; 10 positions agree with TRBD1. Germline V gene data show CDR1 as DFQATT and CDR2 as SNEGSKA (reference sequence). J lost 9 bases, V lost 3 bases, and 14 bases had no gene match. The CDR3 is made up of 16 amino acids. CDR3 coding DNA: TGCAGTGCTAGTTATAGTTTGGGGACAGGGGTTGGCATTCAGTACTTC. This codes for CSASYSLGTGVGIQYF.

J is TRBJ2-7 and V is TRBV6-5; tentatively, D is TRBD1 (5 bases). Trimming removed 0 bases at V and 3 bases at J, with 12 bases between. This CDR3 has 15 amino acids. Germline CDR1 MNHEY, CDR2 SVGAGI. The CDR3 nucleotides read TGTGCCAGCAGTTACTCAGGGGCCCGCAGCTACGAGCAGTACTTC. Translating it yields CASSYSGARSYEQYF.

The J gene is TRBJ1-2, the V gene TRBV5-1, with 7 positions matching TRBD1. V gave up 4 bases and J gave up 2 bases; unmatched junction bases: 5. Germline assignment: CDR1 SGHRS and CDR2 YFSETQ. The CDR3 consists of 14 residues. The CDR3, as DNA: TGCGCCAGCAGCCAAACGACAGGGAACTATGGCTACACCTTC. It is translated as CASSQTTGNYGYTF.

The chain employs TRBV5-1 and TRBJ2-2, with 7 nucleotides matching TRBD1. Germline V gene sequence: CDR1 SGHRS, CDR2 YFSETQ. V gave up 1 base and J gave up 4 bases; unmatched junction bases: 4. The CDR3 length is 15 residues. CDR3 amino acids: CASSLNAGGTGELFF. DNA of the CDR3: TGCGCCAGCAGCTTGAATGCAGGGGGCACCGGGGAGCTGTTTTTT.

CDR3 DNA sequence: TGTGCCAGCAGCTCCGGGACAGGGGGTTACAATGAGCAGTTCTTC. Translating gives CASSSGTGGYNEQFF. This rearrangement joins TRBV7-2 to TRBJ2-1, with 11 bases that match TRBD1. The germline V gene encodes CDR1 SGHTA and CDR2 FQGNSA. The CDR3 consists of 15 residues. V was clipped by 4 bases and J by 4 bases; unmatched bases: 3.

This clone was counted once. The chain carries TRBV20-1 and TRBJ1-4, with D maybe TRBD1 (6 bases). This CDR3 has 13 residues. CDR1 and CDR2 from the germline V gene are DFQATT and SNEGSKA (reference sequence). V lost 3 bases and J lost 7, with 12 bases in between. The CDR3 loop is CSASPGDTEKLFF. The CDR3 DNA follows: TGCAGTGCTAGTCCAGGGGACACTGAAAAACTGTTTTTT.

The CDR3 sequence: CASSQDGGREGAEAFF. CDR3 nucleotides: TGCGCCAGCAGCCAAGATGGTGGGAGGGAGGGGGCTGAAGCTTTCTTT. The chain joins TRBV4-1 to TRBJ1-1; a weak D match, TRBD1 (6 bases). The CDR3 length is 16 residues. CDR1 MGHRA and CDR2 YSYEKL come from the germline V gene. Between the trimmed V and J ends, which lost 0 bases and 6 bases, there was a span of 17 bases.